This TCR beta chain was sequenced for a study of blood T cell repertoires in COVID-19. Using immunoSEQ multiplex PCR, the repertoire was profiled, and TCRdb retains in-frame clones only, with some absent. The top ten hold around 3.7% of the sample, which has approximately 220,000 clones, roughly nine tenths seen once. J was trimmed by 6 bases and V by 5 bases; bases with no gene match: 18. Germline V gene lookup returns CDR1 SGHTA and CDR2 FQGNSA. The CDR3 is 17 amino acids. The chain is built from TRBV7-2 and TRBJ1-2; 7 positions agree with TRBD1. The clonotype was recovered from a woman aged 25 to 39 with acute COVID-19. Sequencing used PBMCs or T cells enriched from blood (not recorded which). CDR3 nucleotides: TGTGCCAGCAGCCCAAGGGGGTTTACAGGGGCCGCCCATGGCTACACCTTC. Its protein product is CASSPRGFTGAAHGYTF.